Listed below are T cell receptor beta chains from one sample, sequenced in a study of blood T cell repertoires in COVID-19. Measured with immunoSEQ multiplex PCR; TCRdb has only the in-frame clones, and not every one. The sample yields a few hundred thousand clones, around 87% seen once. Sequencing was done on a sample of PBMCs or T cells enriched from blood (not recorded which). The receptor set was obtained from a man aged 25-40 years who had recovered from COVID-19. Each CDR3 is given with its conserved first and last residue. The D gene is left open where the match is weak. The size entry is marked missing in some rows and otherwise reads once, few, many or a size class.

-,TRBV7-2,TRBJ1-6,-,CASSLAWSSYNSPLHF,TGTGCCAGCAGCTTAGCATGGAGCTCCTATAATTCACCCCTCCACTTT
TRBD2,TRBV24-1,TRBJ2-3,-,CATSDPTSGGAEDTQYF,TGTGCCACCAGTGACCCGACTAGCGGGGGGGCCGAGGATACGCAGTATTTT
-,TRBV6-1,TRBJ1-3,-,CASSELLGRYSSGNTIYF,TGTGCCAGCAGTGAATTGCTGGGCAGGTATAGCTCTGGAAACACCATATATTTT
-,TRBV14,TRBJ1-6,-,CASSQDPVGDSYNSPLHF,TGTGCCAGCAGCCAAGATCCGGTCGGGGACTCCTATAATTCACCCCTCCACTTT
-,TRBV5-4,TRBJ1-2,-,CASSLAQQTYGYTF,TGTGCCAGCAGCTTGGCCCAACAGACCTATGGCTACACCTTC
-,TRBV9,TRBJ1-1,-,CASSPRGDTEAFF,TGTGCCAGCAGCCCGCGGGGTGACACTGAAGCTTTCTTT
-,TRBV6-2/TRBV6-3,TRBJ1-1,-,CASSYGLYTEAFF,TGTGCCAGCAGTTACGGACTGTACACTGAAGCTTTCTTT
TRBD1,TRBV7-2,TRBJ1-4,-,CASSSDGTAATNEKLFF,TGTGCCAGCAGCTCCGACGGGACAGCAGCAACTAATGAAAAACTGTTTTTT
-,TRBV25-1,TRBJ1-3,-,CASSDEGRSGNTIYF,TGTGCCAGCAGTGACGAGGGCCGCTCTGGAAACACCATATATTTT
-,TRBV5-1,TRBJ2-1,-,CASSLGPPLGDEQFF,TGCGCCAGCAGCTTGGGGCCCCCATTAGGAGATGAGCAGTTCTTC
-,TRBV9,TRBJ1-2,-,CASSPGAGIYGYTF,TGTGCCAGCAGCCCCGGGGCGGGGATCTATGGCTACACCTTC
-,TRBV5-5,TRBJ1-6,-,CASNPQLNNSPLHF,TGTGCCAGCAACCCTCAACTGAATAATTCACCCCTCCACTTT
TRBD1,TRBV4-2,TRBJ1-6,few,CASNQGQGGVGSPLHF,TGTGCCAGCAACCAGGGACAGGGGGGAGTAGGTTCACCCCTCCACTTT
TRBD1,TRBV28,TRBJ2-1,-,CASSQGQISYNEQFF,TGTGCCAGCAGCCAGGGACAGATCTCCTACAATGAGCAGTTCTTC
TRBD2,TRBV7-6,TRBJ2-7,-,CASSLGLLADEQYF,TGTGCCAGCAGCTTGGGACTACTAGCTGACGAGCAGTACTTC
TRBD1,TRBV9,TRBJ2-1,-,CASSATQGANEQFF,TGTGCCAGCAGCGCAACCCAGGGGGCTAATGAGCAGTTCTTC
-,TRBV19,TRBJ1-1,-,CASSPPGAGRETEAFF,TGTGCCAGTAGTCCCCCGGGGGCAGGGAGGGAAACTGAAGCTTTCTTT
-,TRBV10-3,TRBJ2-2,-,CAISGQSTNTGELFF,TGTGCCATCAGCGGACAGAGCACGAACACCGGGGAGCTGTTTTTT
TRBD1,TRBV10-1,TRBJ1-1,-,CASSGDSYEAFF,TGCGCCAGCAGTGGGGACAGCTACGAAGCTTTCTTT
-,TRBV7-9,TRBJ2-7,-,CASSPTEWNYEQYF,TGTGCCAGCAGCCCGACAGAGTGGAACTACGAGCAGTACTTC
-,TRBV7-6,TRBJ2-7,-,CASSPLAGSSYEQYF,TGTGCCAGCAGCCCTCTGGCGGGCAGCTCCTACGAGCAGTACTTC
-,TRBV19,TRBJ1-1,once,CASSISIQGMNTEAFF,TGTGCCAGTAGTATATCAATTCAGGGGATGAACACTGAAGCTTTCTTT
TRBD1,TRBV5-8,TRBJ2-2,once,CASSPGTGALVGELFF,TGTGCCAGCAGCCCAGGGACAGGGGCACTTGTGGGGGAGCTGTTTTTT
-,TRBV10-3,TRBJ2-1,-,CAISPGYTNEQFF,TGTGCCATCAGCCCGGGGTACACCAATGAGCAGTTCTTC
-,TRBV6-5,TRBJ2-1,few,CASSRYNNEQFF,TGTGCCAGCAGTCGGTATAACAATGAGCAGTTCTTC
-,TRBV29-1,TRBJ1-1,-,CSVEETGNTEAFF,TGCAGCGTTGAGGAGACAGGGAACACTGAAGCTTTCTTT
-,TRBV3-1/TRBV3-2,TRBJ1-1,-,CASSNLGVGETEAFF,TGTGCCAGCAGCAATTTAGGGGTAGGAGAAACTGAAGCTTTCTTT
-,TRBV6-5,TRBJ2-2,-,CASKNGGNTGELFF,TGTGCCAGCAAGAACGGAGGTAACACCGGGGAGCTGTTTTTT
TRBD2,TRBV6-6,TRBJ2-5,-,CASTPGGGETQYF,TGTGCCAGCACACCGGGAGGGGGAGAGACCCAGTACTTC
TRBD2,TRBV4-1,TRBJ2-3,-,CASSQVSGGADTQYF,TGCGCCAGCAGCCAAGTTAGCGGGGGCGCAGATACGCAGTATTTT
-,TRBV11-2,TRBJ2-2,-,CASTPFSTYTGELFF,TGTGCCAGCACCCCTTTTAGTACCTACACCGGGGAGCTGTTTTTT